Listed here are 30 T cell receptor beta chains from one sample, sequenced in a study of human T cells and chemical hapten exposure. Described time point: patch test 3, about 24 weeks after DPC sensitization. Stated treatment: therapeutic diphenylcyclopropenone sensitization with weekly scalp DPC. TCRdb passed the RACE reads through MiXCR, listing each CDR3 protein once. The table includes 95,000 to 150,000 distinct CDR3 sequences, 11% detected once. The sequenced sample was whole blood, obtained in connection with sensitization to the hapten diphenylcyclopropenone (DPC). Receptor source: a woman in her forties or fifties with alopecia areata. Some clones in this sample may be carry-over from other donors' samples.

The chain recombines TRBV28 with TRBJ2-1; 10 bases fit TRBD2. The J segment lost 9 bases and the V segment lost 7 bases, leaving 9 bases of the junction unmatched. The germline gives CDR1 MDHEN, CDR2 SYDVKM. The CDR3 loop spans 14 amino acids. This CDR3 reads CASTFRAGGLEQFF. The CDR3 DNA follows: TGTGCCAGCACCTTTCGAGCGGGAGGGCTTGAGCAGTTCTTC.

The chain couples TRBV2 to TRBJ2-7, with 13 bases aligning to TRBD2. V trimming: 6 bases; J trimming: 3 bases; junction bases outside the gene matches: 8. Germline CDR1 reads SNHLY; CDR2 reads FYNNEI. CDR3 length: 16 residues. The CDR3: CASRRLAGGSDYEQYF. CDR3 bases: TGTGCCAGCAGAAGACTAGCGGGAGGTTCAGACTACGAGCAGTACTTC.

This clonotype was seen many times. The chain links TRBV24-1 to TRBJ2-3; 8 positions agree with TRBD1. CDR1 and CDR2 from the germline V gene are KGHDR and SFDVKD. The CDR3 has 11 residues. Trimming removed 9 bases from V and 11 bases from J; junction bases left unmatched: 6. This CDR3 is CATATGELQYF. The DNA of the CDR3 is TGTGCCACCGCGACAGGGGAATTGCAGTATTTT.

The chain is built from TRBV6-1 and TRBJ1-6; D ambiguous. CDR1 and CDR2 (germline): MNHNS, SASEGT. Trimming stripped 1 base from V and 12 bases from J, with 4 bases between. The CDR3 is 11 residues long. DNA for the CDR3: TGTGCCAGCAGTGAAGTGGGACCCCTCCACTTT. This gives the protein CASSEVGPLHF.

A few counts support this clonotype. The J gene is TRBJ1-2, the V gene TRBV7-2, with TRBD1 matching over 9 bases. CDR1 is SGHTA and CDR2 is FQGNSA in the germline V gene. V lost 8 bases, J lost 2 bases, and 3 bases stayed unmatched. CDR3 length: 13 amino acids. As DNA, the CDR3 is TGTGCCAGCCGGGACAGGGTAAACTATGGCTACACCTTC. It encodes CASRDRVNYGYTF.

This clonotype showed up just a few times. V gene TRBV29-1 combines with J gene TRBJ2-3, with 8 positions matching TRBD1. Germline lookup yields CDR1 SQVTM and CDR2 ANQGSEA. The J segment lost 14 bases and the V segment lost 0 bases, leaving 7 bases of the junction unmatched. The CDR3 contains 12 residues. The CDR3 spells CSVEEPRGLPYF. The CDR3 bases are TGCAGCGTTGAAGAACCCAGGGGGCTCCCGTATTTT.

This clonotype was seen many times. The gene calls are TRBV20-1 and TRBJ1-5, with a possible D match to TRBD1 (5 bases). V was cut by 5 bases and J by 0 bases, with 11 bases left in between. The CDR3 extends over 14 amino acids. CDR1 is DFQATT, CDR2 SNEGSKA, per germline (reference sequence). Here the CDR3 reads CSAQTEYSNQPQHF. CDR3 nucleotide sequence: TGCAGTGCTCAGACAGAGTATAGCAATCAGCCCCAGCATTTT.

The table lists this clonotype with a few counts. The CDR3 DNA reads as TGCGCCAGCAGCTTGGCAGGGCTTAGCAATCAGCCCCAGCATTTT. Translation gives CASSLAGLSNQPQHF. The chain links TRBV5-1 to TRBJ1-5; D perhaps matches TRBD1 (5 bases). The germline gives CDR1 SGHRS, CDR2 YFSETQ. With 0 bases removed from V and 0 bases from J, the gap between germline ends came to 7 bases. CDR3 length: 15 amino acids.

This clonotype was found a few times. The genes are TRBV27 and TRBJ2-3, with 11 bases that match TRBD2. Germline V gene lookup returns CDR1 MNHEY and CDR2 SMNVEV (reference sequence). This CDR3 has 16 amino acids. V was pared by 5 bases and J by 3 bases, with 7 bases of the junction left unmatched. The CDR3 spells CASSLQGLAVTDTQYF. The CDR3 DNA sequence: TGTGCCAGCAGTCTCCAGGGACTAGCGGTGACAGATACGCAGTATTTT.

This clonotype occurred a few times. V and J are TRBV20-1 and TRBJ1-1; possible D gene TRBD1, 6 bases. CDR3 length equals 13 residues. The V gene lost 5 bases and the J gene lost 5 bases, with 15 bases spanning the gap. The germline CDR1 and CDR2 sequences are DFQATT and SNEGSKA (reference sequence). The CDR3 DNA reads as TGCAGTGCTGTCACAGGGTATCTGACTGAAGCTTTCTTT. Protein sequence: CSAVTGYLTEAFF.

The CDR3 reads CASSLQAAVAHEQYF. DNA for the CDR3: TGTGCCAGCAGCTTACAGGCGGCAGTCGCCCACGAGCAGTACTTC. The rearrangement joins TRBV5-6 to TRBJ2-7; perhaps TRBD1 as D (5 bases). V was trimmed by 2 bases and J by 5 bases, leaving 17 bases between them. CDR3 length equals 15 residues. From germline, CDR1 is SGHDT and CDR2 YYEEEE.

The chain has TRBV30 and TRBJ2-7; D uncertain. CDR1 is GTSNPN, CDR2 SVGIG, per germline (reference sequence). CDR3 size: 12 residues. The V end was cut by 0 bases, the J end by 5 bases, with 8 bases between. The CDR3 DNA reads as TGTGCCTGGAGTGTTGTGTGGAACGAGCAGTACTTC. Its translation is CAWSVVWNEQYF.

Only a few counts were recorded for this clonotype. V is TRBV13 and J is TRBJ1-2, with a weak D call TRBD1 (6 bases). The germline V gene has CDR1 PRHDT and CDR2 FYEKMQ (reference sequence). Deletions cut 5 bases from V and 2 bases from J, with 15 bases between. There are 15 residues in the CDR3. CDR3 coding DNA: TGTGCCAGCAGCCTGCAGGGGTTGATCAACTATGGCTACACCTTC. Its protein is CASSLQGLINYGYTF.

The CDR3 loop reads CAIGRNTGELFF. CDR3 in DNA: TGTGCCATCGGGAGGAACACCGGGGAGCTGTTTTTT. The rearrangement links TRBV10-3 to TRBJ2-2; a possible D gene is TRBD2 (5 bases). CDR1 ENHRY and CDR2 SYGVKD come from the germline V gene. Trimming took off 8 bases at V and 1 base at J, with 5 bases between the two ends. This CDR3 has 12 residues.

This clonotype has just a few counts. The chain is built from TRBV7-9 and TRBJ1-4, with TRBD1 identical over 10 bases. This CDR3 spans 14 amino acids. V lost 7 bases and J lost 8; bases outside the gene matches: 7. CDR1 SEHNR and CDR2 FQNEAQ come from the germline V gene (reference sequence). The CDR3 coding sequence is TGTGCCAGCAACACGGGACAGGGGAAGGAAAAACTGTTTTTT. Residues: CASNTGQGKEKLFF. Drawing the rest from reference TRBV7-9 and TRBJ1-4, the complete variable domain is DTGVSQNPRHKITKRGQNVTFRCDPISEHNRLYWYRQTLGQGPEFLTYFQNEAQLEKSRLLSDRFSAERPKGSFSTLEIQRTEQGDSAMYLCASNTGQGKEKLFFGSGTQLSVL.

The V gene is TRBV2, the J gene TRBJ2-7; 8 bases line up with TRBD1. Germline lookup yields CDR1 SNHLY and CDR2 FYNNEI. The CDR3 has 12 residues. Trimming removed 8 bases from V and 7 bases from J; junction bases left unmatched: 7. CDR3 amino acids: CASLDRGAEQYF. The CDR3 bases are TGTGCCAGCCTTGACAGGGGAGCAGAGCAGTACTTC.

The chain combines TRBV6-2 or TRBV6-3 with TRBJ2-7; tentative D call: TRBD2 (5 bases). The germline V gene has CDR1 MNHEY and CDR2 SVGEGT. This CDR3 has 14 amino acids. Trimming removed 6 bases from V and 1 base from J, with 13 bases in between. CDR3 protein: CASSSQRGSYEQYF. The CDR3 DNA reads as TGTGCCAGCAGCTCTCAAAGAGGGTCCTACGAGCAGTACTTC.

This chain uses TRBV12-3 or TRBV12-4 with TRBJ2-6; no definite D call. V lost 6 bases and J 2 bases, leaving 5 bases between the germline ends. The CDR3 consists of 13 residues. CDR3: CASRCPGANVLTF. CDR3 DNA sequence: TGTGCCAGCAGATGTCCTGGGGCCAACGTCCTGACTTTC.

Only a few counts were recorded for this clonotype. CDR3 sequence reads: CASSQGDSDTQYF. As DNA, the CDR3 is TGTGCCAGCAGCCAGGGGGATTCAGATACGCAGTATTTT. The chain combines TRBV3-1 with TRBJ2-3; D tentatively fits TRBD1 or TRBD2 (5 bases each). V lost 3 bases to trimming and J lost 4 bases, with 8 bases between them. This CDR3 contains 13 residues. Per germline, CDR1 LGHDT and CDR2 YNNKEL (reference sequence).

This clonotype was counted only a few times. The V call is TRBV7-9, the J call TRBJ2-7, with TRBD1 identical over 8 bases. V was pared by 5 bases and J by 0 bases, with 3 bases of the junction left unmatched. The CDR3 length is 14 residues. From germline, CDR1 is SEHNR and CDR2 FQNEAQ (reference sequence). The CDR3 DNA reads as TGTGCCAGCAGCCGACAGGGGTCCTCCTACGAGCAGTACTTC. It encodes CASSRQGSSYEQYF.

This clonotype was seen a few times. The gene calls are TRBV7-2 and TRBJ2-3, with D tentatively TRBD2 (7 bases). With 5 bases removed from V and 4 bases from J, the gap between germline ends came to 19 bases. CDR1 is SGHTA and CDR2 is FQGNSA in the germline V gene. There are 16 residues in the CDR3. The CDR3 DNA reads TGTGCCAGCAGCCCCAACCTCCGAGGGGGGGCAGATACGCAGTATTTT. Protein sequence: CASSPNLRGGADTQYF.

This clonotype was recorded a few times. The V and J genes are TRBV3-1 and TRBJ1-5; TRBD1 matches at 7 bases. J gave up 2 bases and V 2 bases, and 3 bases lay outside the gene matches. The germline V gene has CDR1 LGHDT and CDR2 YNNKEL (reference sequence). This CDR3 contains 15 residues. DNA for the CDR3: TGTGCCAGCAGCCAAACAGGGGTAGGCAATCAGCCCCAGCATTTT. Translated, it gives CASSQTGVGNQPQHF.

This clonotype was seen many times. This chain links TRBV29-1 with TRBJ2-1; 8 bases map to TRBD2. The CDR3 length is 14 residues. V trimming: 4 bases; J trimming: 4 bases; junction bases outside the gene matches: 6. From germline, CDR1 is SQVTM and CDR2 ANQGSEA. The CDR3 loop reads CSVVGLAGYNEQFF. The CDR3, as DNA: TGCAGCGTTGTGGGGCTAGCGGGTTACAATGAGCAGTTCTTC.

This clonotype was found a few times. CDR3 sequence: CASTLGRQGTNEQFF. The DNA for the CDR3 is TGTGCCAGTACATTAGGGAGACAGGGGACCAATGAGCAGTTCTTC. The chain employs TRBV19 and TRBJ2-1; TRBD1 agrees at 8 bases. V was clipped by 7 bases and J by 6 bases; unmatched bases: 11. Germline V gives CDR1 LNHDA, CDR2 SQIVND (reference sequence). The CDR3 is 15 amino acids. Filled out from reference TRBV19 and TRBJ2-1, the complete variable domain reads DGGITQSPKYLFRKEGQNVTLSCEQNLNHDAMYWYRQDPGQGLRLIYYSQIVNDFQKGDIAEGYSVSREKKESFPLTVTSAQKNPTAFYLCASTLGRQGTNEQFFGPGTRLTVL.

Regarding this clonotype: A much larger clone lies a single base off, so this may be a read error. This sequence joins TRBV11-1 and TRBJ2-7; 14 bases map to TRBD2. Germline V gene lookup returns CDR1 SGHAT and CDR2 FQDESV (reference sequence). This CDR3 region has 16 residues. V lost 5 bases to trimming and J lost 7 bases; unmatched junction nucleotides: 10. CDR3 amino acids: CASSIWTSGGSREQYF. CDR3 bases: TGTGCCAGCAGCATCTGGACTAGCGGGGGGTCCCGAGAGCAGTACTTC. Full variable domain (rest looked up from reference TRBV11-1 and TRBJ2-7): EAEVAQSPRYKITEKSQAVAFWCDPISGHATLYWYRQILGQGPELLVQFQDESVVDDSQLPKDRFSAERLKGVDSTLKIQPAELGDSAMYLCASSIWTSGGSREQYFGPGTRLTVT.

This clonotype was picked up many times. J is TRBJ2-5 and V is TRBV11-2, with 12 nucleotides matching TRBD2. After removal of 0 bases from V and 13 bases from J, the junction contained 6 bases not matched to a gene. Per germline, CDR1 SGHAT and CDR2 FQNNGV. There are 14 residues in the CDR3. CDR3 amino acids: CASSLDPGLAGLYF. As DNA, the CDR3 is TGTGCCAGCAGCTTAGATCCCGGACTAGCGGGACTGTACTTC.

CDR3 protein: CSVDAGSSYNEQFF. The CDR3 DNA is TGCAGCGTTGATGCCGGCAGCTCCTACAATGAGCAGTTCTTC. The V call is TRBV29-1, the J call TRBJ2-1; no firm D call. V was shortened by 3 bases and J by 0 bases, with 9 bases between the two germline ends. The CDR3 runs to 14 residues. Germline assignment: CDR1 SQVTM and CDR2 ANQGSEA.

This clonotype was counted a few times. The V gene is TRBV7-2, the J gene TRBJ1-2; tentatively, D is TRBD1 (6 bases). CDR3 length: 14 amino acids. CDR1 is SGHTA, CDR2 FQGNSA, per germline. V was shortened by 5 bases and J by 3 bases, with 13 bases between the two germline ends. CDR3 in amino acids: CASSPQQGDYGYTF. The DNA of the CDR3 is TGTGCCAGCAGCCCCCAACAGGGAGACTATGGCTACACCTTC.

J is TRBJ2-7 and V is TRBV11-2; 8 bases are shared with TRBD2. The junction had 4 bases not matched to a gene; V was cut back by 0 bases and J by 6 bases. This CDR3 is built from 14 residues. Germline CDR1 reads SGHAT; CDR2 reads FQNNGV. CDR3 sequence (DNA): TGTGCCAGCAGCTTAGATGGTCTAGCGGGCGAGCAGTACTTC. Amino acid sequence: CASSLDGLAGEQYF.

This clonotype was observed at least ten times. The CDR3 region is CASSLVRSRGFEVYEQYF. CDR3 DNA sequence: TGTGCCAGCAGCTTAGTGAGGTCCAGAGGTTTCGAGGTCTACGAGCAGTACTTC. The J gene is TRBJ2-7, the V gene TRBV7-2; D call uncertain. CDR1 and CDR2 (germline): SGHTA, FQGNSA. The CDR3 has 18 residues. Between the trimmed V and J ends, which lost 1 base and 3 bases, there was a span of 22 bases.